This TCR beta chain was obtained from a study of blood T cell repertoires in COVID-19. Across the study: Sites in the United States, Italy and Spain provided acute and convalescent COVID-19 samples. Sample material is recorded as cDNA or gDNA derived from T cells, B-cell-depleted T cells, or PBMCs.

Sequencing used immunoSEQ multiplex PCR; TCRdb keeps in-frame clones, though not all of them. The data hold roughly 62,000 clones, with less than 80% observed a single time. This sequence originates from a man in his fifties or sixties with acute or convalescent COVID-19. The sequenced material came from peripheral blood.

The CDR3, as DNA: TGTGCCAGCAGCCCTAATTCGAGGGGGCTTGGCGAGCAGTACTTC. This encodes CASSPNSRGLGEQYF. V gene TRBV7-8 combines with J gene TRBJ2-7; TRBD1 aligns across 7 bases. CDR1 SGHVS and CDR2 FQNEAQ come from the germline V gene. The J segment lost 6 bases and the V segment lost 5 bases, leaving 13 bases of the junction unmatched. There are 15 residues in the CDR3. Supplemented by reference TRBV7-8 and TRBJ2-7, the full variable domain reads GAGVSQSPRYKVAKRGQDVALRCDPISGHVSLFWYQQALGQGPEFLTYFQNEAQLDKSGLPSDRFFAERPEGSVSTLKIQRTQQEDSAVYLCASSPNSRGLGEQYFGPGTRLTVT.